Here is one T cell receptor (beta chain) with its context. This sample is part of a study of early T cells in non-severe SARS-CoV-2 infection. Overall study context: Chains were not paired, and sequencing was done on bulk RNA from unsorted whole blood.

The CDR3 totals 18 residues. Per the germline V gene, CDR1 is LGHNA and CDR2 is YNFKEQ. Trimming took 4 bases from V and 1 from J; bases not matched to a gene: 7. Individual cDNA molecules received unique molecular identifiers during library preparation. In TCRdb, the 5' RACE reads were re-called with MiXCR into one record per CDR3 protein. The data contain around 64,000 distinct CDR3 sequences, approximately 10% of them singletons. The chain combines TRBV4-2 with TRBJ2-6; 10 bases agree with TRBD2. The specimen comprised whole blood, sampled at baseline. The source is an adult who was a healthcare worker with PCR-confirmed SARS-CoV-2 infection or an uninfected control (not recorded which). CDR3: CASSPLAGASSGANVLTF. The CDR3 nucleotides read TGTGCCAGCAGCCCGCTAGCGGGGGCCAGTTCTGGGGCCAACGTCCTGACTTTC.